This is a list of T cell receptor beta chains from one sample in a study of T cell responses to AZD1222 COVID-19 vaccine. Sequencing was performed with immunoSEQ multiplex PCR; in TCRdb, only in-frame clones are kept and a portion is missing. Of about 180,000 clones listed, around 87% are singletons. This sample comprised peripheral blood, obtained on day 0 of AZD1222 vaccination. The receptor set was obtained from an adult in good health. Both conserved end residues are trimmed from each CDR3. The order of the fields is J gene, V gene, clone size, CDR3 length, CDR3 protein. Not all rows give a size; the values are once, few, many and, for expanded clones, a class.

J gene: TRBJ1-4; V gene: TRBV19; clone size: once; CDR3 length: 13; CDR3 protein: ASSRDRGPNEKLF
J gene: TRBJ2-7; V gene: TRBV6-5; clone size: -; CDR3 length: 13; CDR3 protein: ASSTRGLAAYEQY
J gene: TRBJ2-3; V gene: TRBV5-4; clone size: -; CDR3 length: 13; CDR3 protein: ASSSDRAGTDTQY
J gene: TRBJ2-1; V gene: TRBV18; clone size: -; CDR3 length: 14; CDR3 protein: ASSPSSPSSYNEQF
J gene: TRBJ2-7; V gene: TRBV5-1; clone size: -; CDR3 length: 14; CDR3 protein: ASRQNARGNNYEQY
J gene: TRBJ1-4; V gene: TRBV5-1; clone size: -; CDR3 length: 12; CDR3 protein: ASSPDSHNEKLF
J gene: TRBJ2-2; V gene: TRBV5-1; clone size: -; CDR3 length: 13; CDR3 protein: ASSRTGSNTGELF
J gene: TRBJ2-7; V gene: TRBV18; clone size: -; CDR3 length: 17; CDR3 protein: ASSPVSGTSGRRSYEQY
J gene: TRBJ2-1; V gene: TRBV12-5; clone size: -; CDR3 length: 15; CDR3 protein: ASGLLGAGGEGDEQF
J gene: TRBJ2-7; V gene: TRBV2; clone size: -; CDR3 length: 11; CDR3 protein: ASSELATNEQY
J gene: TRBJ1-2; V gene: TRBV29-1; clone size: -; CDR3 length: 10; CDR3 protein: SVVETGRPPV
J gene: TRBJ1-1; V gene: TRBV18; clone size: -; CDR3 length: 16; CDR3 protein: ASSPLVGVGLENTEAF
J gene: TRBJ1-1; V gene: TRBV27; clone size: once; CDR3 length: 16; CDR3 protein: ASSQTGQGGFPYTEAF
J gene: TRBJ1-1; V gene: TRBV19; clone size: -; CDR3 length: 12; CDR3 protein: ASRVTGGVTEAF
J gene: TRBJ1-1; V gene: TRBV2; clone size: -; CDR3 length: 12; CDR3 protein: ASYGRRLNTEAF